The rows below give T cell receptor beta chains drawn from one sample of a study of breast tumors, draining lymph nodes, adjacent tissues. TCRdb fed the multiplex PCR reads into MiXCR, producing one record per CDR3 protein. This table holds fewer than 250,000 distinct CDR3 sequences, less than 40% found once. Specimen: axillary lymph node tissue. These receptors were collected from a female donor with breast cancer. Some clones in this sample may be carry-over from other donors' samples. Each CDR3 is given with its conserved first and last residue.

v_call	j_call	cdr3_aa
TRBV9	TRBJ2-1	CAGSVATSRNEQFF
TRBV12-3/TRBV12-4	TRBJ1-5	CASSFGGFNQPQHF
TRBV28	TRBJ2-1	CASSRSRWEQFF
TRBV20-1	TRBJ2-5	CSALGQQETQYF
TRBV30	TRBJ2-1	CARSMAGGPGEQFF
TRBV20-1	TRBJ2-3	CSARMGQGIADTQYF
TRBV19	TRBJ1-1	CASRVRGPNTEAFF
TRBV2	TRBJ2-1	CASNTGQGHEQFF
TRBV20-1	TRBJ1-3	CSARGNPRTGISGNTIYF
TRBV7-9	TRBJ2-1	CASSPKLGLAGDYNEQFF
TRBV27	TRBJ2-2	CASTGRGLNTGELFF
TRBV24-1	TRBJ2-1	CATSDSTAHSYNEQFF
TRBV20-1	TRBJ2-7	CSAERGGSSYEQYF
TRBV11-1	TRBJ1-1	CASSLRGAGNTEAFF
TRBV7-2	TRBJ1-4	CASSRRTNEKLFF
TRBV7-2	TRBJ2-5	CASSGGRKETQYF
TRBV5-4	TRBJ1-1	CASSFTRADEAFF
TRBV9	TRBJ2-1	CASSVAKRNEQFF
TRBV7-2	TRBJ1-3	CASSQGQYTIYF
TRBV6-1	TRBJ2-3	CASTLTGPTDTQYF
TRBV20-1	TRBJ2-7	CSAGSPTGTGSVEQYF
TRBV7-9	TRBJ2-2	CASSPRVAGELFF
TRBV2	TRBJ2-4	CASRGQGLENIQYF
TRBV5-4	TRBJ2-1	CASSPPGPAGLEEQFF
TRBV4-1	TRBJ2-2	CASSFGRQGNTGELFF
TRBV7-2	TRBJ1-5	CASSPRSNQPQHF
TRBV5-1	TRBJ2-3	CASAGLADISSTDTQYF
TRBV20-1	TRBJ2-5	CSARGSSYVGEETQYF
TRBV28	TRBJ2-1	CASSPGWGSGSSYNEQFF
TRBV7-9	TRBJ1-1	CASSLRTGGSTEAFF
TRBV20-1	TRBJ2-2	CSAYELAGRTGELFF
TRBV5-8	TRBJ2-5	CASSLVSETQYF
TRBV4-2	TRBJ2-1	CASSQDGIKRDSEQFF
TRBV27	TRBJ2-2	CASGVARAGELFF
TRBV20-1	TRBJ2-3	CSARDPKTSGRKDTQYF
TRBV29-1	TRBJ2-5	CSVAKRETQYF
TRBV30	TRBJ1-1	CAWSVRGREAFF
TRBV10-3	TRBJ2-7	CAISEWTSGRDEQYF
TRBV5-1	TRBJ2-5	CASSRDWQTHYF
TRBV20-1	TRBJ1-2	CSAQTSGYTF
TRBV6-1	TRBJ2-1	CASSARLAGGNNEQFF
TRBV11-2	TRBJ1-3	CASSLPRGASLFSGNTIYF
TRBV7-8	TRBJ1-3	CASSLAVMGGNTIYF
TRBV6-1	TRBJ2-7	CASQRQEAYEQYF
TRBV2	TRBJ1-2	CASSDRSYGYTF
TRBV30	TRBJ1-5	CAWTGGRNQPQHF
TRBV28	TRBJ2-6	CASRKQGAGANVLTF